These 16 T cell receptor beta chains share one sample of origin, sequenced in a study of spatial heterogeneity in lung cancer. Time point described: sample taken at primary tumor resection. Whole RNA, which was extracted from tumor, nontumor lung tissue or frozen PBMC, was sequenced without any cell sorting. One entry per CDR3 protein, called by TCRdb with MiXCR from the 5' RACE reads. The sample includes about 23,000 distinct CDR3 sequences, 4% to 6% of them seen just once. The sample here was PBMCs, taken at surgery. The source is a male donor with early-stage non-small cell lung cancer.

This clonotype was found a few times. V is TRBV15 and J is TRBJ1-3; no firm D call. Trimming removed 3 bases at V and 0 bases at J, with 15 bases between. Germline assignment: CDR1 LNHNV and CDR2 YYDKDF (reference sequence). The CDR3 totals 17 residues. This CDR3 reads CATSSVPSLSSGNTIYF. CDR3 bases: TGTGCCACCAGCAGTGTACCCTCACTGAGCTCTGGAAACACCATATATTTT.

This clonotype was detected once. V usage is TRBV11-2 and J usage is TRBJ2-3, with 7 bases fitting TRBD2. Unmatched junction bases numbered 5, after V lost 3 bases and J lost 2 bases. This CDR3 comprises 15 residues. CDR1 is SGHAT and CDR2 is FQNNGV in the germline V gene. CDR3 sequence: CASSLDSGYTDTQYF. In DNA, the CDR3 is TGTGCCAGCAGCTTGGATAGCGGGTACACAGATACGCAGTATTTT.

The table lists this clonotype with many counts. CDR3 amino acids: CASSEQGAIGNTIYF. The CDR3 DNA follows: TGTGCCAGCAGTGAACAGGGGGCGATTGGAAACACCATATATTTT. The chain links TRBV6-5 to TRBJ1-3, with 9 bases identical to TRBD1. The CDR3 contains 15 residues. Unmatched junction bases numbered 5, after V lost 5 bases and J lost 3 bases. CDR1 and CDR2 from the germline V gene are MNHEY and SVGAGI.

This clonotype occurred many times. The CDR3 nucleotides read TGTGCCAGCAGCCTAGGACGCGCGTACGAGCAGTACTTC. As protein: CASSLGRAYEQYF. This chain uses TRBV3-1 with TRBJ2-7; no clear D. The germline V gene encodes CDR1 LGHDT and CDR2 YNNKEL (reference sequence). The V end lost 4 bases, the J end lost 4 bases, and 11 bases lay between the germline ends. The CDR3 length is 13 residues.

This clonotype occurred many times. V is TRBV20-1 and J is TRBJ2-5; 11 bases are shared with TRBD2. V shed 6 bases and J 11 bases; nucleotides not matched to a gene: 17. The CDR3 runs 15 residues. CDR1 and CDR2 (germline): DFQATT, SNEGSKA (reference sequence). The CDR3 DNA is TGCAGTGCCCGAGACCCTACTAGCGGGGGTCCCCGTCAGTACTTC. The encoded protein is CSARDPTSGGPRQYF.

In this sample, this clonotype turned up many times. The chain combines TRBV7-2 with TRBJ1-1; no clear D gene. This CDR3 contains 15 residues. V lost 4 bases and J 4 bases, leaving 16 bases between the germline ends. The germline gives CDR1 SGHTA, CDR2 FQGNSA. CDR3 loop: CASSSSTLQSTEAFF. For the CDR3, the DNA is TGTGCCAGCAGCTCCAGCACGCTTCAGAGCACTGAAGCTTTCTTT.

This clonotype came up many times. This sequence joins TRBV6-6 and TRBJ2-1, with 7 bases fitting TRBD2. CDR1 and CDR2 (germline): MNHNY, SVGAGI (reference sequence). Losses at the gene ends were 8 bases for V and 0 bases for J; bases not matched to a gene: 7. The CDR3 has 15 residues. Here the CDR3 reads CASWGGSGSYNEQFF. CDR3 DNA sequence: TGTGCCAGCTGGGGGGGTTCGGGCTCCTACAATGAGCAGTTCTTC.

Many counts were recorded for this clonotype. The chain uses TRBV12-3 or TRBV12-4 and TRBJ2-1; TRBD2 matches 10 bases. Trimming took 6 bases from V and 4 from J; bases not matched to a gene: 6. The CDR3 totals 15 residues. The CDR3 region has the DNA TGTGCCAGCAGGTATCTAGCGGGGGCTTACAATGAGCAGTTCTTC. Translated: CASRYLAGAYNEQFF.

This clonotype is medium-sized by share. The rearrangement uses TRBV28 and TRBJ1-2; no firm D call. Germline-derived CDR1 and CDR2 are MDHEN and SYDVKM. With 5 bases removed from V and 2 bases from J, the gap between germline ends came to 12 bases. This CDR3 spans 14 amino acids. Here the CDR3 reads CASSKMDGNYGYTF. CDR3 coding DNA: TGTGCCAGCAGTAAGATGGACGGAAACTATGGCTACACCTTC.

This clonotype occurred many times. The CDR3 loop reads CSASQVPGQGISYNEQFF. The CDR3 DNA is TGCAGTGCTAGTCAAGTGCCGGGACAGGGGATCTCCTACAATGAGCAGTTCTTC. The gene calls are TRBV20-1 and TRBJ2-1, with 10 bases fitting TRBD1. CDR3 length: 18 amino acids. The junction had 11 bases not matched to a gene; V was cut back by 3 bases and J by 0 bases. Germline CDR1 and CDR2: DFQATT and SNEGSKA (reference sequence).

This clonotype was seen many times. The V call is TRBV28, the J call TRBJ1-1, with 7 bases aligning to TRBD1. CDR1 is MDHEN and CDR2 is SYDVKM in the germline V gene. The V segment lost 4 bases and the J segment 4 bases; nucleotides outside the gene matches: 0. This CDR3 comprises 12 residues. Here the CDR3 reads CASSSGGTEAFF. The CDR3 bases are TGTGCCAGCAGTTCAGGGGGCACTGAAGCTTTCTTT.

This clonotype was counted at least ten times. The chain couples TRBV11-2 to TRBJ2-1; 12 bases line up with TRBD2. The CDR3 is 16 amino acids. Per germline, CDR1 SGHAT and CDR2 FQNNGV. V shed 3 bases and J 14 bases; nucleotides not matched to a gene: 14. CDR3 in amino acids: CASSLGGFGTSGSEFF. The DNA of the CDR3 is TGTGCCAGCAGCTTGGGGGGGTTCGGGACTAGCGGGTCGGAGTTCTTC.

This clonotype was seen repeatedly, ten times or more. This CDR3 is CASSQDRGRIPYEQYF. The DNA for the CDR3 is TGTGCCAGCAGCCAAGATCGGGGCAGGATCCCCTACGAGCAGTACTTC. The rearrangement links TRBV14 to TRBJ2-7; D might be TRBD1 or TRBD2, each matching 5 bases. CDR3 size: 16 residues. Germline-derived CDR1 and CDR2 are SGHDN and FVKESK. The germline V and J ends were trimmed by 0 bases and 2 bases, with 14 bases remaining between them. The entire variable domain, with the rest obtained from reference TRBV14 and TRBJ2-7, is as follows: EAGVTQFPSHSVIEKGQTVTLRCDPISGHDNLYWYRRVMGKEIKFLLHFVKESKQDESGMPNNRFLAERTGGTYSTLKVQPAELEDSGVYFCASSQDRGRIPYEQYFGPGTRLTVT.

This clonotype was detected many times. The CDR3 DNA reads TGCAGCACGACAGTGAACACTGAAGCTTTCTTT. Translated: CSTTVNTEAFF. The rearrangement links TRBV29-1 to TRBJ1-1, with a weak D call TRBD1 (5 bases). V lost 8 bases and J 0 bases, leaving 7 bases between the germline ends. The CDR3 extends over 11 amino acids. CDR1 is SQVTM, CDR2 ANQGSEA, per germline.

The sample holds many counts of this clonotype. The V call is TRBV7-2, the J call TRBJ2-1; D is possibly TRBD2 (6 bases). The CDR3 covers 16 residues. Germline V gene sequence: CDR1 SGHTA, CDR2 FQGNSA. Trimming took off 5 bases at V and 5 bases at J, with 19 bases between the two ends. CDR3 region: CASSTSPGWQDNEQFF. The CDR3 DNA reads TGTGCCAGCAGCACTAGCCCAGGGTGGCAAGACAATGAGCAGTTCTTC.

This clonotype was observed at least ten times. The chain joins TRBV29-1 to TRBJ1-1; D unclear. CDR1 and CDR2 (germline): SQVTM, ANQGSEA. The CDR3 sequence is 13 residues long. Trimming removed 6 bases from V and 3 bases from J, with 14 bases in between. CDR3 in DNA: TGCAGCGTCAAACCCCAGCGAGACACTGAAGCTTTCTTT. This gives the protein CSVKPQRDTEAFF.